The sample holds a few counts of the clone carrying this T cell receptor beta chain. Its antigen is as yet unknown. Each CDR3 protein gets one entry after TCRdb re-called the reads with MiXCR. The table has 250,000 to 350,000 distinct CDR3 sequences, about 25% seen once; the top ten hold around 14%. These data originate in a study of T cell repertoires in cytomegalovirus infection. Study-level information: Public TCR beta signatures were indicative of both CMV infection and a matching HLA type.

Trimming shortened V by 3 bases and J by 2 bases, and 13 bases separated the two germline ends. The CDR3 is 16 residues long. Germline V gene sequence: CDR1 LNHDA, CDR2 SQIVND (reference sequence). Findings of the study overall: Cumulative frequency (of public TCR beta family members) identified carriers of CMV plus the relevant HLA. CMV-specific TCR beta clonotypes restricted by HLA-C dominated the ex vivo response.

Sequencing was carried out using PBMCs. The chain combines TRBV19 with TRBJ1-4; TRBD1 is a possible D gene (6 bases). The receptor's source is a human donor in good health (CMV status not recorded). Some clones in this sample may be carry-over from other donors' samples. This CDR3 is CASSIGWGATNEKLFF. CDR3 nucleotide sequence: TGTGCCAGTAGTATCGGATGGGGGGCCACTAATGAAAAACTGTTTTTT.